This T cell receptor (beta chain) was retrieved from a study of blood T cell repertoires in COVID-19. Study summary: Samples representing acute and convalescent COVID-19 were sourced from the United States, Italy and Spain.

Produced via immunoSEQ multiplex PCR; TCRdb's table is partial and in-frame only. Of 200,000 to 250,000 clones in the sample, approximately 88% were seen once. With 3 bases clipped from V and 4 bases from J, the junction kept 8 bases outside the gene matches. The CDR3 extends over 14 amino acids. In germline, CDR1 is SQVTM, CDR2 ANQGSEA. This TCR came from a man between 18 and 29 years old with acute COVID-19. The sequenced material came from PBMCs or T cells enriched from blood (not recorded which). This chain connects TRBV29-1 to TRBJ2-5, with 7 bases aligning to TRBD2. The CDR3 bases are TGCAGCGTTGACCCCCTAGGGGAGGGAGAGACCCAGTACTTC. Amino acids: CSVDPLGEGETQYF.